This TCR beta chain was recorded in a study of shared clonotypes between healthy human individuals. In its sample, this clone was seen a few times. Naivety among CD8 cells was defined by CD45RO negativity and positive CCR7 selection, thereby excluding terminally differentiated effector memory CD45RA+ cells. Libraries were prepared by immunoSEQ multiplex PCR; TCRdb keeps only in-frame clonotypes and omits some of them. The data contain about 2,200,000 clones, 93% of them singletons. Trimming took 9 bases from V and 4 from J, leaving 15 bases between them. The germline V gene has CDR1 LNHDA and CDR2 SQIVND (reference sequence). CDR3 length equals 14 residues.

Sequencing input: naive CD8+ T cells from PBMCs. The sequence derives from a man younger than 35 in good health. Some clones in this sample may be carry-over from other donors' samples. V is TRBV19 and J is TRBJ1-4, with D tentatively TRBD1 (5 bases). The CDR3 DNA reads TGTGCCAGCGGGGCCTCTGAGGGTAATGAAAAACTGTTTTTT. Its protein is CASGASEGNEKLFF. Drawing the rest from reference TRBV19 and TRBJ1-4, the complete variable domain is DGGITQSPKYLFRKEGQNVTLSCEQNLNHDAMYWYRQDPGQGLRLIYYSQIVNDFQKGDIAEGYSVSREKKESFPLTVTSAQKNPTAFYLCASGASEGNEKLFFGSGTQLSVL.